Shown below are 30 T cell receptor beta chains from a single sample sequenced in a study of cytomegalovirus exposure and HLA in healthy donors (dated by TCRdb to 2017 to 2019). Libraries were constructed by the immunoSEQ multiplex PCR assay. For the multiplex PCR, a mixture combining 60 forward primers for TCR Vbeta segments and 13 reverse primers for TCR Jbeta segments was used. This immuneACCESS table, as held by TCRdb, lists in-frame sequences with V and J called but not all clones. Of the missing ones, under half trace to an unresolved V gene in checked studies; the others have no known cause. The sample table lists about 130,000 clones, more than 80% of them with a count of one. Of the sample, less than 6.5% is held by the ten largest clones. The sample consisted of PBMCs. The receptor source for this set is a woman between 35 and 50 years old in good health and CMV-seropositive.

The chain is built from TRBV4-1 and TRBJ2-1, with D possibly matching TRBD1 (6 bases). V lost 3 bases and J lost 0, with 12 bases in between. This CDR3 is 16 amino acids long. CDR1 MGHRA and CDR2 YSYEKL come from the germline V gene. This CDR3 is CASSQRQVGSYNEQFF. The CDR3 bases are TGCGCCAGCAGCCAGAGACAGGTTGGCTCCTACAATGAGCAGTTCTTC.

The genes are TRBV28 and TRBJ1-2; possibly TRBD1 for D (5 bases). The germline V gene has CDR1 MDHEN and CDR2 SYDVKM. Trimming removed 2 bases from V and 2 bases from J, with 9 bases in between. The CDR3 consists of 14 residues. In nucleotides, the CDR3 is TGTGCCAGCAGTTTACCCGACAGAAACTATGGCTACACCTTC. This codes for CASSLPDRNYGYTF.

This chain links TRBV5-4 with TRBJ2-4; D is perhaps TRBD2 (5 bases). V was pared by 0 bases and J by 5 bases, with 12 bases between. CDR3 length: 15 residues. Germline V gene data show CDR1 as SGHNT and CDR2 as YYREEE (reference sequence). This chain's CDR3 is CASSLGASHQNIQYF. The CDR3 nucleotides read TGTGCCAGCAGCTTGGGGGCTAGCCACCAAAACATTCAGTACTTC.

This chain links TRBV27 with TRBJ2-7; the match to TRBD1 covers 11 bases. The CDR3 runs to 17 residues. The ends lost 5 bases at V and 3 bases at J; junction bases unmatched: 12. In germline, CDR1 is MNHEY, CDR2 SMNVEV (reference sequence). The chain's CDR3 is CASSRGQGGIIGYEQYF. The CDR3 DNA is TGTGCCAGCAGTCGGGGACAGGGGGGGATAATAGGCTACGAGCAGTACTTC.

This chain joins TRBV5-1 and TRBJ2-3, with 8 bases lining up with TRBD2. Germline values: CDR1 SGHRS, CDR2 YFSETQ. The CDR3 runs 15 residues. The J segment lost 5 bases and the V segment lost 4 bases, leaving 9 bases of the junction unmatched. The CDR3, as DNA: TGCGCCAGCAGCCTTGAAGGGGCGGGGGGAGATACGCAGTATTTT. Translating gives CASSLEGAGGDTQYF.

In this sample, this clone turned up a few times. The chain links TRBV7-6 to TRBJ2-5; 9 positions match TRBD1. After removal of 1 base from V and 5 bases from J, the junction contained 5 bases not matched to a gene. The germline gives CDR1 SGHVS, CDR2 FNYEAQ. The CDR3 length is 15 residues. This CDR3 reads CASSLVGTGYETQYF. The CDR3 coding sequence is TGTGCCAGCAGCTTAGTAGGGACAGGGTACGAGACCCAGTACTTC.

V usage is TRBV4-3 and J usage is TRBJ2-1; D is possibly TRBD1 (6 bases). CDR3 size: 18 residues. Germline-derived CDR1 and CDR2 are LGHNA and YSLEER. Trimming took 4 bases from V and 7 from J, leaving 26 bases between them. The CDR3 coding sequence is TGCGCCAGCAGCCGCGACTCCCTAGGGGTGTGGGGACAAAATGAGCAGTTCTTC. As protein: CASSRDSLGVWGQNEQFF.

The rearrangement joins TRBV2 to TRBJ1-5; D is ambiguous. Germline lookup yields CDR1 SNHLY and CDR2 FYNNEI. V lost 4 bases, J lost 1 base, and 8 bases lay in between. The CDR3 consists of 14 residues. This chain's CDR3 is CASSVRLSNQPQHF. CDR3 nucleotides: TGTGCCAGCAGTGTCCGCCTAAGCAATCAGCCCCAGCATTTT.

The V and J genes are TRBV11-3 and TRBJ2-7, with TRBD2 matching over 8 bases. Germline trimming cut 2 bases from V and 3 bases from J; bases unmatched to any gene: 6. Germline V lookup: CDR1 SGHNT, CDR2 YENEEA. The CDR3 runs to 15 residues. CDR3 amino acids: CASSLTSGGVYEQYF. The CDR3 nucleotides are TGTGCCAGCAGCTTAACCTCCGGGGGGGTCTACGAGCAGTACTTC.

The V gene is TRBV5-1, the J gene TRBJ2-3, with 9 nucleotides matching TRBD2. V was clipped by 4 bases and J by 6 bases; unmatched bases: 12. Germline V gene sequence: CDR1 SGHRS, CDR2 YFSETQ. This CDR3 is 16 amino acids long. The chain's CDR3 is CASSALIAGEADTQYF. The CDR3 DNA sequence: TGCGCCAGCAGCGCCCTCATAGCGGGGGAAGCCGATACGCAGTATTTT.

In this sample, this clone turned up a few times. The chain uses TRBV4-2 and TRBJ1-4; D unresolved. Trimming removed 0 bases at V and 0 bases at J, with 8 bases between. Germline V gene lookup returns CDR1 LGHNA and CDR2 YNFKEQ. This CDR3 contains 16 residues. CDR3 sequence (DNA): TGTGCCAGCAGCCAAGATATGCAGGCAACTAATGAAAAACTGTTTTTT. This translates into CASSQDMQATNEKLFF.

The rearrangement joins TRBV6-5 to TRBJ2-5; 9 bases agree with TRBD2. The CDR3 extends over 16 amino acids. Germline lookup yields CDR1 MNHEY and CDR2 SVGAGI. J was trimmed by 5 bases and V by 0 bases; bases with no gene match: 7. CDR3 nucleotides: TGTGCCAGCAGTTACTCAGGCGGGGGGGCTGCGGAGACCCAGTACTTC. It specifies CASSYSGGGAAETQYF.

The rearrangement links TRBV5-1 to TRBJ2-1; 9 bases match TRBD1. J lost 5 bases, V lost 3 bases, and 6 bases had no gene match. The CDR3 has 15 residues. The germline V gene encodes CDR1 SGHRS and CDR2 YFSETQ. CDR3 in amino acids: CASSSGQGGHNEQFF. The CDR3 DNA reads as TGCGCCAGCAGCTCGGGACAGGGCGGACACAATGAGCAGTTCTTC.

V usage is TRBV19 and J usage is TRBJ2-1; no definite D call. Germline assignment: CDR1 LNHDA and CDR2 SQIVND (reference sequence). V lost 5 bases and J 8 bases, leaving 10 bases between the germline ends. The CDR3 is made up of 12 amino acids. The CDR3 nucleotides are TGTGCCAGTAGTTCGCCGCACTATGAGCAGTTCTTC. Translated: CASSSPHYEQFF. Filled out from reference TRBV19 and TRBJ2-1, the complete variable domain reads DGGITQSPKYLFRKEGQNVTLSCEQNLNHDAMYWYRQDPGQGLRLIYYSQIVNDFQKGDIAEGYSVSREKKESFPLTVTSAQKNPTAFYLCASSSPHYEQFFGPGTRLTVL.

The chain recombines TRBV14 with TRBJ2-3, with D possibly TRBD1 on 5 matching bases. Trimming cost V 2 bases and J 0 bases, with 9 bases left between them. Looked up from germline, CDR1 is SGHDN and CDR2 is FVKESK. The CDR3 extends over 15 amino acids. The CDR3 sequence: CASSQHRSSTDTQYF. In DNA form, the CDR3 reads TGTGCCAGCAGCCAACACAGGAGTAGCACAGATACGCAGTATTTT.

The chain has TRBV6-1 and TRBJ1-1; perhaps TRBD1 as D (6 bases). CDR1 is MNHNS and CDR2 is SASEGT in the germline V gene. This CDR3 region has 14 residues. V lost 6 bases, J lost 1 base, and 12 bases lay in between. CDR3 in amino acids: CASSGRDKNTEAFF. The CDR3 bases are TGTGCCAGCAGCGGACGGGACAAGAACACTGAAGCTTTCTTT.

This clone was recorded only once. The chain uses TRBV4-3 and TRBJ1-4; no firm D call. The length of the CDR3 is 16 residues. Trimming left V 0 bases short and J 4 bases short, with 12 bases between. Per germline, CDR1 LGHNA and CDR2 YSLEER. The CDR3 region is CASSQDFSRNNEKLFF. CDR3 nucleotide sequence: TGCGCCAGCAGCCAAGATTTCTCCAGGAATAATGAAAAACTGTTTTTT.

The J gene is TRBJ2-7, the V gene TRBV9; 10 nucleotides agree with TRBD1. The CDR3 consists of 15 residues. Germline V lookup: CDR1 SGDLS, CDR2 YYNGEE. With V trimmed by 3 bases and J by 3 bases, 6 bases remained unmatched. The CDR3 sequence: CASSGLGTGVYEQYF. Here the CDR3 DNA reads TGTGCCAGCAGCGGTCTGGGGACAGGGGTCTACGAGCAGTACTTC.

The chain links TRBV27 to TRBJ2-3, with D possibly TRBD1 on 5 matching bases. This CDR3 region has 16 residues. V was cut by 3 bases and J by 1 base, with 14 bases left in between. Germline CDR1 reads MNHEY; CDR2 reads SMNVEV (reference sequence). This CDR3 reads CASSFGQGERTDTQYF. CDR3 nucleotides: TGTGCCAGCAGTTTTGGGCAGGGTGAACGCACAGATACGCAGTATTTT.

J is TRBJ2-3 and V is TRBV6-4; D unclear. CDR3 size: 15 residues. V gave up 5 bases and J gave up 2 bases, with 14 bases separating them. Per germline, CDR1 MRHNA and CDR2 SNTAGT. CDR3 DNA sequence: TGTGCCAGCAGTCCGGGTACGAACCCCACAGATACGCAGTATTTT. It encodes CASSPGTNPTDTQYF.

This clone was seen only a few times. The chain joins TRBV19 to TRBJ1-2; a possible D gene is TRBD1 (6 bases). The CDR3 runs to 14 residues. V was shortened by 6 bases and J by 4 bases, with 15 bases between the two germline ends. Per the germline V gene, CDR1 is LNHDA and CDR2 is SQIVND (reference sequence). The CDR3 sequence: CASRTRQVVYGYTF. Here the CDR3 DNA reads TGTGCCAGTAGGACCCGACAGGTGGTCTATGGCTACACCTTC.

By sample fraction, this clone is medium-sized. The rearrangement joins TRBV9 to TRBJ2-5, with D maybe TRBD1 (5 bases). The CDR3 sequence is 14 residues long. Germline loops: CDR1 SGDLS, CDR2 YYNGEE. V lost 0 bases, J lost 4 bases, and 10 bases lay in between. The CDR3 region is CASSVETAIETQYF. In nucleotides, the CDR3 is TGTGCCAGCAGCGTAGAGACAGCAATAGAGACCCAGTACTTC.

The V call is TRBV6-4, the J call TRBJ2-3; maybe TRBD2 (5 bases). V lost 2 bases and J lost 5, with 8 bases in between. There are 13 residues in the CDR3. Germline CDR1 and CDR2: MRHNA and SNTAGT. In DNA form, the CDR3 reads TGTGCCAGCAGTGACAACGAGGGAGATACGCAGTATTTT. It yields the protein CASSDNEGDTQYF.

The genes are TRBV4-2 and TRBJ2-1, with D maybe TRBD2 (6 bases). Germline CDR1 LGHNA, CDR2 YNFKEQ. The V end was cut by 4 bases, the J end by 13 bases, with 14 bases between. CDR3 length: 12 residues. The CDR3 spells CASSLNRDSQFF. Here the CDR3 DNA reads TGTGCCAGCAGCCTAAACCGGGACTCCCAGTTCTTC.

This clone was picked up one time. The CDR3: CASSPPGEGDHEQFF. The CDR3, as DNA: TGTGCCAGCAGCCCACCCGGCGAGGGGGATCATGAGCAGTTCTTC. The V and J genes are TRBV28 and TRBJ2-1; D might be TRBD1 (6 bases). The CDR3 spans 15 residues. Germline V gene sequence: CDR1 MDHEN, CDR2 SYDVKM. Trimming pared 6 bases from V and 8 bases from J, leaving 20 bases between. Full variable domain (remainder filled in from reference TRBV28 and TRBJ2-1): DVKVTQSSRYLVKRTGEKVFLECVQDMDHENMFWYRQDPGLGLRLIYFSYDVKMKEKGDIPEGYSVSREKKERFSLILESASTNQTSMYLCASSPPGEGDHEQFFGPGTRLTVL.

V gene TRBV6-6 combines with J gene TRBJ1-6, with 7 nucleotides matching TRBD1. Trimming took 4 bases from V and 7 from J; bases not matched to a gene: 1. The germline V gene encodes CDR1 MNHNY and CDR2 SVGAGI (reference sequence). The CDR3 loop spans 13 amino acids. As DNA, the CDR3 is TGTGCCAGCAGTTCCAGGGGGAATTCACCCCTCCACTTT. Translating it yields CASSSRGNSPLHF.

V usage is TRBV7-6 and J usage is TRBJ2-2; 14 bases align to TRBD2. V gave up 5 bases and J gave up 5 bases; unmatched junction bases: 7. Germline CDR1 is SGHVS and CDR2 is FNYEAQ. This CDR3 is built from 17 residues. CDR3 bases: TGTGCCAGCAGCGCGACTAGCGGGGGGGCTTGGACCGGGGAGCTGTTTTTT. It specifies CASSATSGGAWTGELFF.

The V call is TRBV4-1, the J call TRBJ2-7, with 9 bases fitting TRBD2. The CDR3 has 16 amino acids. Germline lookup yields CDR1 MGHRA and CDR2 YSYEKL. The V segment lost 1 base and the J segment 2 bases; nucleotides outside the gene matches: 6. The CDR3 reads CASSQGASGTPYEQYF. CDR3 nucleotides: TGCGCCAGCAGCCAAGGCGCTAGCGGGACCCCCTACGAGCAGTACTTC.

The gene calls are TRBV18 and TRBJ2-1; D unclear. The CDR3 consists of 15 residues. Trimming left V 6 bases short and J 2 bases short, with 14 bases between. Germline CDR1 is KGHSH and CDR2 is LQKENI. In nucleotides, the CDR3 is TGTGCCAGCTCCCCCGGCGGCGGAACCTACAATGAGCAGTTCTTC. It codes for CASSPGGGTYNEQFF.

The rearrangement joins TRBV9 to TRBJ2-1; TRBD1 is a possible D gene (6 bases). Germline CDR1 SGDLS, CDR2 YYNGEE. With 6 bases removed from V and 5 bases from J, the gap between germline ends came to 15 bases. CDR3 length: 14 amino acids. CDR3 in amino acids: CASKPGTSNNEQFF. The DNA of the CDR3 is TGTGCCAGCAAACCCGGGACATCCAACAATGAGCAGTTCTTC.